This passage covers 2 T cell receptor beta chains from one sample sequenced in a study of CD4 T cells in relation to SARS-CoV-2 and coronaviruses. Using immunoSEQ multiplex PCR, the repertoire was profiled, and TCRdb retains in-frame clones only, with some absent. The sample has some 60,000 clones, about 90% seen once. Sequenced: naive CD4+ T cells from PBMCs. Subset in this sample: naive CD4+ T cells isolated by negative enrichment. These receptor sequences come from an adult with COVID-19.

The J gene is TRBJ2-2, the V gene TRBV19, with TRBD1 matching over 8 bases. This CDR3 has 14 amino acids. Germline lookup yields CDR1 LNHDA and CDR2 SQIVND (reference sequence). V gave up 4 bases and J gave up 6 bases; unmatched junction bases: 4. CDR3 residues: CASSTSGGSGELFF. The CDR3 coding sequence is TGTGCCAGTAGTACCTCAGGGGGCTCCGGGGAGCTGTTTTTT.

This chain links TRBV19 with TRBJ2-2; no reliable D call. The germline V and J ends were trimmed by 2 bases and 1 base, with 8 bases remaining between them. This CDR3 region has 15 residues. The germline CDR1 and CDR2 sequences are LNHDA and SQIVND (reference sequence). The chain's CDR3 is CASSIRLLNTGELFF. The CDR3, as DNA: TGTGCCAGTAGTATAAGACTGTTGAACACCGGGGAGCTGTTTTTT.